The 16 T cell receptor beta chains below all came from one sample that was sequenced in a study of blood T cells in healthy people across ages. A J-beta primer mix and a sample-barcoded 5' primer were used in a second PCR of about 7 to 12 cycles. TCRdb reanalysed the 5' RACE reads using MiXCR and keeps one entry per CDR3 protein. In the table there are hundreds of thousands of distinct CDR3 sequences, about 29% of which are singletons. These data are also associated with another study on T cells of mothers and their children.

What was sequenced was blood. Every receptor here comes from a boy aged 2-9 years in good health.

The table lists this clonotype with a few counts. The chain employs TRBV3-1 and TRBJ1-6; D might be TRBD1 (6 bases). Deletions cut 2 bases from V and 2 bases from J, with 13 bases between. CDR1 is LGHDT and CDR2 is YNNKEL in the germline V gene (reference sequence). There are 17 residues in the CDR3. CDR3 bases: TGTGCCAGCAGCCAAAGGGGGGGCGCACCCTATAATTCACCCCTCCACTTT. Residues: CASSQRGGAPYNSPLHF.

The table lists this clonotype with a few counts. J is TRBJ1-6 and V is TRBV6-2 or TRBV6-3, with a possible D match to TRBD1 (6 bases). With 5 bases removed from V and 13 bases from J, the gap between germline ends came to 21 bases. Germline V gene lookup returns CDR1 MNHEY and CDR2 SVGEGT. The CDR3 runs 15 residues. The CDR3 loop reads CASSLQGFFSGPLHF. The CDR3 DNA is TGTGCCAGCAGTCTTCAGGGGTTTTTTTCTGGGCCCCTCCACTTT.

This chain joins TRBV5-1 and TRBJ2-5, with D uncertain. The J call is in doubt because the DNA end fits TRBJ2-7 better. Germline V CDR1 and CDR2: SGHRS, YFSETQ. CDR3 length equals 15 residues. CDR3 DNA sequence: TGCGCCAGCAGCTTGGCCGATTACAGCCCCTACGAGCAGTACTTC. Translated, it gives CASSLADYSPYEQYF.

In this sample, this clonotype turned up a few times. The chain combines TRBV9 with TRBJ2-5; D ambiguous. Trimming stripped 3 bases from V and 5 bases from J, with 11 bases between. The CDR3 contains 13 residues. Germline V gene data show CDR1 as SGDLS and CDR2 as YYNGEE. The CDR3 loop reads CASSGDVGETQYF. DNA of the CDR3: TGTGCCAGCAGCGGTGACGTCGGGGAGACCCAGTACTTC.

This chain connects TRBV6-1 to TRBJ2-5, with TRBD1 identical over 7 bases. Germline loops: CDR1 MNHNS, CDR2 SASEGT. V was clipped by 4 bases and J by 2 bases; unmatched bases: 10. CDR3 length: 16 amino acids. This CDR3 is CASSVRQGGIQETQYF. As DNA, the CDR3 is TGTGCCAGCAGTGTTCGACAGGGTGGGATACAAGAGACCCAGTACTTC.

The gene calls are TRBV6-2 or TRBV6-3 and TRBJ2-1; D may be TRBD2 (5 bases). This CDR3 is built from 18 residues. The V gene lost 2 bases and the J gene lost 0 bases, with 17 bases spanning the gap. CDR1 and CDR2 (germline): MNHEY, SVGEGT. This CDR3 is CASSYLPGSGSSYNEQFF. CDR3 bases: TGTGCCAGCAGTTACCTCCCGGGGAGCGGCAGCTCCTACAATGAGCAGTTCTTC.

This clonotype was picked up a small number of times. The rearrangement links TRBV5-6 to TRBJ2-2; the D gene is possibly TRBD1 (6 bases). V lost 0 bases to trimming and J lost 7 bases, with 13 bases between them. There are 15 residues in the CDR3. The germline gives CDR1 SGHDT, CDR2 YYEEEE. The CDR3 reads CASSLGTVMSGELFF. In DNA, the CDR3 is TGTGCCAGCAGCTTGGGGACAGTGATGAGCGGGGAGCTGTTTTTT. The variable domain in full, with the rest retrieved from reference TRBV5-6 and TRBJ2-2, is DAGVTQSPTHLIKTRGQQVTLRCSPKSGHDTVSWYQQALGQGPQFIFQYYEEEERQRGNFPDRFSGHQFPNYSSELNVNALLLGDSALYLCASSLGTVMSGELFFGEGSRLTVL.

This clonotype was seen a handful of times. The rearrangement links TRBV5-1 to TRBJ2-5; 9 bases match TRBD1. Trimming removed 4 bases from V and 4 bases from J; junction bases left unmatched: 11. The CDR3 is made up of 16 amino acids. CDR1 and CDR2 from the germline V gene are SGHRS and YFSETQ. CDR3 sequence (DNA): TGCGCCAGCAGCCCATCCGGGACAGGGTCGAGAGAGACCCAGTACTTC. It is translated as CASSPSGTGSRETQYF.

This clonotype was observed a handful of times. The rearrangement uses TRBV12-3 or TRBV12-4 and TRBJ2-7, with 14 bases matching TRBD2. V shed 5 bases and J 3 bases; nucleotides not matched to a gene: 6. CDR3 length: 16 amino acids. The CDR3 region is CASSMGLAGDGYEQYF. As DNA, the CDR3 is TGTGCCAGCAGTATGGGACTAGCGGGAGACGGCTACGAGCAGTACTTC.

This clonotype appeared a few times. V gene TRBV5-1 combines with J gene TRBJ2-5, with TRBD1 matching 7 bases. The DNA end is more similar to TRBJ2-7, so the J call may be wrong. In germline, CDR1 is SGHRS, CDR2 YFSETQ. This CDR3 is 16 amino acids long. The CDR3 region is CASSLGDRDQTYEQYF. In nucleotides, the CDR3 is TGCGCCAGCAGCTTGGGCGACAGGGACCAAACCTACGAGCAGTACTTC.

The gene calls are TRBV7-2 and TRBJ2-5; 8 nucleotides match TRBD2. There are 12 residues in the CDR3. Germline loops: CDR1 SGHTA, CDR2 FQGNSA. Trimming at V came to 5 bases and at J to 11 bases, leaving 7 bases not matched to a gene. Here the CDR3 DNA reads TGTGCCAGCAGCGCGGGAGGTGGGGAGCAGTACTTC. Translated: CASSAGGGEQYF.

The chain has TRBV20-1 and TRBJ1-2, with unresolved D. Trimming shortened V by 4 bases and J by 7 bases, and 13 bases separated the two germline ends. This CDR3 has 12 residues. Germline assignment: CDR1 DFQATT and CDR2 SNEGSKA (reference sequence). Here the CDR3 reads CSATSGDAGYTF. The CDR3, as DNA: TGCAGTGCTACCAGCGGGGATGCTGGCTACACCTTC.

The V gene is TRBV6-1, the J gene TRBJ2-1; 7 bases map to TRBD2. The CDR3 totals 11 residues. The junction had 5 bases not matched to a gene; V was cut back by 8 bases and J by 10 bases. Germline loops: CDR1 MNHNS, CDR2 SASEGT. The CDR3 loop is CASETSREQFF. CDR3 sequence (DNA): TGTGCCAGCGAGACTAGCCGGGAGCAGTTCTTC.

The chain employs TRBV12-3 or TRBV12-4 and TRBJ2-7; either TRBD1 or TRBD2 may fit D (5 bases each). The germline V and J ends were trimmed by 6 bases and 6 bases, with 24 bases remaining between them. The CDR3 runs to 16 residues. This CDR3 reads CASSLNRPGPLFEQYF. For the CDR3, the DNA is TGTGCCAGCAGCTTAAATCGACCGGGACCGTTGTTCGAGCAGTACTTC.

The genes are TRBV12-3 or TRBV12-4 and TRBJ2-1; 10 positions agree with TRBD2. There are 15 residues in the CDR3. V shed 0 bases and J 9 bases; nucleotides not matched to a gene: 5. The CDR3 coding sequence is TGTGCCAGCAGTTTAGCAGCGGGAGGGCCCGGTGAGCAGTTCTTC. It specifies CASSLAAGGPGEQFF.

This clonotype was recorded a few times. The J gene is TRBJ1-2, the V gene TRBV5-1; 8 bases match TRBD1. CDR3 size: 13 residues. From germline, CDR1 is SGHRS and CDR2 YFSETQ. With 4 bases clipped from V and 8 bases from J, the junction kept 7 bases outside the gene matches. The DNA of the CDR3 is TGCGCCAGCAGCCTGCAGGGGGCGGAGGGCTACACCTTC. It translates to CASSLQGAEGYTF.